This entry is about one TCR beta chain. The antigen is unknown. The data were obtained in a study of cytomegalovirus exposure and HLA in healthy donors. V lost 5 bases, J lost 3 bases, and 14 bases lay in between. Germline V gives CDR1 MNHEY, CDR2 SMNVEV (reference sequence). The CDR3 has 14 amino acids. The PCR contained 60 Vbeta and 13 Jbeta primers. Clones were read by immunoSEQ multiplex PCR, and TCRdb kept only the in-frame ones, dropping some. The sample contains some 120,000 clones, less than 80% of which appear only once. Study-level points and caveats: Apparent HLA restriction characterized most CMV-associated TCR beta chains in a later analysis. Certain sequence variants were highly shared and formed a cluster, and this cluster was likely a sequencing artifact. The authors assumed roughly uniform sequencing depth across donors for presence/absence analyses.

The sequencing input was PBMCs. The chain uses TRBV27 and TRBJ2-7; a weak D match, TRBD2 (5 bases). This sequence originates from a man in his forties or fifties in good health and CMV-seropositive. The CDR3 bases are TGTGCCAGCAGTCGTCTGGAGGTCGGCTACGAGCAGTACTTC. It translates to CASSRLEVGYEQYF.